This T cell receptor (beta chain) was recorded in a study of T cell changes during pregnancy in multiple sclerosis. In germline, CDR1 is LNHDA, CDR2 SQIVND (reference sequence). There are 15 residues in the CDR3. V shed 7 bases, J shed 8 bases, and the junction held 12 bases outside the gene matches. This clone was seen just once. The assay was immunoSEQ multiplex PCR, and TCRdb's table has in-frame clones only and misses some. The sample has about 120,000 clones, roughly 92% seen once; the top ten hold 1.5% to 1.9%. The chain joins TRBV19 to TRBJ1-2; TRBD1 agrees at 11 bases. This TCR was sampled from a female donor with multiple sclerosis, enrolled in a pregnancy study. This specimen was peripheral blood, taken in the third trimester of pregnancy. The chain's CDR3 is CASTRTGGVALGYTF. The CDR3 DNA sequence: TGTGCCAGTACCCGGACAGGGGGCGTTGCATTAGGCTACACCTTC.